Listed here are 4 T cell receptor beta chains from one sample, sequenced in a study of blood T cell repertoires in COVID-19. Measured with immunoSEQ multiplex PCR; TCRdb has only the in-frame clones, and not every one. The sample carries 50,000 to 60,000 clones, approximately 82% recorded once. The specimen was peripheral blood. All receptors derive from a human donor in a cohort sampled during active or convalescent COVID-19.

The V and J genes are TRBV6-5 and TRBJ2-2; D is undetermined. The CDR3 is made up of 12 amino acids. Germline V gene sequence: CDR1 MNHEY, CDR2 SVGAGI. The V end was cut by 7 bases, the J end by 4 bases, with 7 bases between. The CDR3, as DNA: TGTGCCAGCACACGCGGCACCGGGGAGCTGTTTTTT. This encodes CASTRGTGELFF.

The rearrangement uses TRBV29-1 and TRBJ2-5; D is ambiguous. Germline values: CDR1 SQVTM, CDR2 ANQGSEA. The CDR3 covers 11 residues. Trimming stripped 2 bases from V and 4 bases from J, with 5 bases between. CDR3 coding DNA: TGCAGCGTTGAACCTTCAGAGACCCAGTACTTC. As protein: CSVEPSETQYF.

The V and J genes are TRBV6-6 and TRBJ1-4, with a weak D call TRBD1 (6 bases). The CDR3 covers 16 residues. Germline values: CDR1 MNHNY, CDR2 SVGAGI (reference sequence). Trimming shortened V by 2 bases and J by 0 bases, and 10 bases separated the two germline ends. CDR3: CASSYPQGATNEKLFF. The CDR3 DNA reads TGTGCCAGCAGTTACCCACAGGGTGCAACTAATGAAAAACTGTTTTTT.

The chain couples TRBV18 to TRBJ1-6; 7 positions match TRBD1. The CDR3 sequence is 15 residues long. Germline V gene lookup returns CDR1 KGHSH and CDR2 LQKENI. V dropped 2 bases and J dropped 7; count of bases not matched to a gene: 5. CDR3 DNA: TGTGCCAGCTCACCAGGGACAGTAGTCAATTCACCCCTCCACTTT. Its translation: CASSPGTVVNSPLHF.